The T cell receptor beta chain under discussion was sequenced for a study of early T cells in non-severe SARS-CoV-2 infection. Trimming took off 0 bases at V and 0 bases at J, with 20 bases between the two ends. The germline gives CDR1 LGHNA, CDR2 YSLEER. The CDR3 consists of 20 residues. TCRdb reprocessed the 5' RACE reads via MiXCR and lists one record per CDR3 protein. Of fewer than 55,000 distinct CDR3 sequences in the sample, approximately 9.9% were seen once. The rearrangement links TRBV4-3 to TRBJ1-4; D gene unclear. The sequenced sample consisted of whole blood. The origin of this receptor is an adult who was a healthcare worker with PCR-confirmed SARS-CoV-2 infection or an uninfected control (not recorded which). The CDR3 reads CASSQDRSTSVLATNEKLFF. CDR3 coding DNA: TGCGCCAGCAGCCAAGATCGGTCTACATCCGTTTTAGCAACTAATGAAAAACTGTTTTTT.